The TCR beta chain described here comes from a study of blood T cell repertoires in COVID-19. CDR3 length: 15 amino acids. Germline V gene sequence: CDR1 MRHNA, CDR2 SNTAGT. After removal of 6 bases from V and 7 bases from J, the junction contained 9 bases not matched to a gene. Sequencing was performed with immunoSEQ multiplex PCR; in TCRdb, only in-frame clones are kept and a portion is missing. The table lists 250,000 or so clones, 84% of them singletons. Material: peripheral blood. V gene TRBV6-4 combines with J gene TRBJ2-2; TRBD1 aligns across 9 bases. The source of this sequence is a woman in her thirties or forties who had recovered from COVID-19. CDR3 sequence: CASRPTGGLSGELFF. CDR3 coding DNA: TGTGCCAGCAGACCGACAGGGGGTTTAAGCGGGGAGCTGTTTTTT.